Listed here are 20 T cell receptor beta chains from one sample, sequenced in a study of identical twins. TCRdb reprocessed the 5' RACE reads via MiXCR and lists one record per CDR3 protein. The table lists fewer than 900,000 distinct CDR3 sequences, 15% to 20% of them singletons. These same records also appear under a second study, on T cells expressing NK-cell markers.

What was sequenced was PBMCs. These receptors all come from a woman aged 18-30 years in good health.

This clonotype was counted only a few times. This chain links TRBV20-1 with TRBJ2-7; 7 bases agree with TRBD2. The CDR3 is made up of 13 amino acids. The V gene's germline CDR1 is DFQATT and CDR2 SNEGSKA (reference sequence). The V and J ends lost 6 bases and 2 bases, in that order; junction bases with no gene match: 7. The CDR3 loop reads CSAGGGDAYEQYF. Written as DNA, the CDR3 is TGCAGTGCGGGGGGGGGAGACGCCTACGAGCAGTACTTC.

In this sample, this clonotype turned up many times. This chain links TRBV12-3 or TRBV12-4 with TRBJ2-1; tentatively, D is TRBD2 (6 bases). Trimming removed 8 bases at V and 2 bases at J, with 19 bases between. CDR3 size: 16 residues. The CDR3 here is CASFGLRREAYNEQFF. CDR3 coding DNA: TGTGCCAGCTTTGGTCTTAGGCGGGAAGCCTACAATGAGCAGTTCTTC.

This chain links TRBV20-1 with TRBJ2-7, with TRBD1 identical over 8 bases. Germline CDR1 reads DFQATT; CDR2 reads SNEGSKA (reference sequence). V shed 3 bases and J 7 bases; nucleotides not matched to a gene: 5. The CDR3 is 12 amino acids. CDR3 nucleotides: TGCAGTGCTAGGACAGGGGTTGGGGAGCAGTACTTC. Protein product: CSARTGVGEQYF.

The rearrangement uses TRBV7-2 and TRBJ2-7, with D tentatively TRBD2 (6 bases). V was cut by 3 bases and J by 3 bases, with 12 bases left in between. CDR3 length: 14 residues. Germline-derived CDR1 and CDR2 are SGHTA and FQGNSA. CDR3 sequence (DNA): TGTGCCAGCAGCTTGCGGGGCTCCTACTACGAGCAGTACTTC. It encodes CASSLRGSYYEQYF.

As for this clonotype: This may arise from a read error, as a much more abundant clone is one base away. The CDR3 reads CATSRDKRETQYF. The CDR3 DNA reads as TGTGCCACCAGCAGAGATAAGCGAGAGACCCAGTACTTC. The rearrangement uses TRBV15 and TRBJ2-5; D is uncertain. Germline lookup yields CDR1 LNHNV and CDR2 YYDKDF (reference sequence). Trimming removed 0 bases at V and 4 bases at J, with 6 bases between. The CDR3 loop spans 13 amino acids.

The rearrangement joins TRBV10-3 to TRBJ2-1; D is uncertain. The CDR3 spans 12 residues. V shed 4 bases and J shed 8 bases, with 9 bases lying between them. Germline-derived CDR1 and CDR2 are ENHRY and SYGVKD. CDR3 bases: TGTGCCATCAGTGGGATATCCTATGAGCAGTTCTTC. The encoded protein is CAISGISYEQFF.

V usage is TRBV10-3 and J usage is TRBJ2-1, with 7 bases fitting TRBD2. The CDR3 length is 11 residues. The germline gives CDR1 ENHRY, CDR2 SYGVKD. CDR3 nucleotides: TGTGTCACCATCGGGGGGACTGAGCAGTTCTTC. Translation: CVTIGGTEQFF.

This clonotype has only a few counts. The chain couples TRBV10-3 to TRBJ2-1; 7 nucleotides line up with TRBD2. Trimming removed 4 bases from V and 4 bases from J; junction bases left unmatched: 10. Germline-derived CDR1 and CDR2 are ENHRY and SYGVKD. The CDR3 length is 16 residues. This CDR3 is CAISVGRASTYNEQFF. CDR3 DNA: TGTGCCATCAGTGTGGGGAGGGCCTCAACTTACAATGAGCAGTTCTTC.

This chain connects TRBV2 to TRBJ2-1; TRBD2 aligns across 8 bases. The trim removed 3 bases at V and 2 bases at J, leaving 6 bases unmatched. Per the germline V gene, CDR1 is SNHLY and CDR2 is FYNNEI. The CDR3 runs to 16 residues. The CDR3 sequence is CASSDTSGQTYNEQFF. The CDR3 DNA reads as TGTGCCAGCAGTGACACTAGCGGACAAACCTACAATGAGCAGTTCTTC.

This chain links TRBV10-2 with TRBJ2-7, with TRBD2 matching over 9 bases. Per germline, CDR1 WSHSY and CDR2 SAAADI. This CDR3 comprises 14 residues. Trimming removed 3 bases from V and 4 bases from J; junction bases left unmatched: 4. CDR3 DNA sequence: TGCGCCAGCAGTGATAGACTAGCGGTATACGAGCAGTACTTC. Amino acid sequence: CASSDRLAVYEQYF.

This clonotype was seen more than once but under ten times. The chain recombines TRBV25-1 with TRBJ2-1; TRBD1 agrees at 9 bases. With V trimmed by 3 bases and J by 4 bases, 4 bases remained unmatched. CDR1 MGHDK and CDR2 SYGVNS come from the germline V gene. This CDR3 spans 15 amino acids. The CDR3 is CASSDGTGPYNEQFF. CDR3 coding DNA: TGTGCCAGCAGTGACGGGACAGGGCCTTACAATGAGCAGTTCTTC.

The chain combines TRBV11-2 with TRBJ2-3, with 12 bases that match TRBD2. Germline lookup yields CDR1 SGHAT and CDR2 FQNNGV. V dropped 5 bases and J dropped 2; count of bases not matched to a gene: 8. The CDR3 length is 17 residues. This CDR3 is CASSEGRTSGNTDTQYF. Here the CDR3 DNA reads TGTGCCAGCAGCGAGGGGCGGACTAGCGGGAACACAGATACGCAGTATTTT.

The V gene is TRBV6-1, the J gene TRBJ2-1, with 12 nucleotides matching TRBD2. CDR3 length: 15 residues. Germline-derived CDR1 and CDR2 are MNHNS and SASEGT. V trimming: 5 bases; J trimming: 8 bases; junction bases outside the gene matches: 7. CDR3 sequence: CASSPSGRAHYEQFF. As DNA, the CDR3 is TGTGCCAGCAGTCCTAGCGGGAGGGCCCATTATGAGCAGTTCTTC.

V is TRBV21-1 and J is TRBJ2-7; the table calls TRBD1, which could not be checked here. TRBV21-1 is a recognized pseudogene. This CDR3 comprises 17 residues. In DNA form, the CDR3 reads TGTGCCAGCAGCAAATACGGACAGGGGGCGCCGTCCTACGAGCAGTACTTC. Protein: CASSKYGQGAPSYEQYF.

The chain recombines TRBV4-3 with TRBJ2-5; TRBD1 matches at 8 bases. The V gene end was trimmed by 6 bases and the J gene end by 7 bases; junction bases not matched to a gene: 10. Looked up from germline, CDR1 is LGHNA and CDR2 is YSLEER. This CDR3 spans 14 amino acids. The DNA of the CDR3 is TGCGCCAGCAGTCTTCAACAGGGGGACGGGACCCAGTACTTC. It specifies CASSLQQGDGTQYF.

The rearrangement joins TRBV7-2 to TRBJ2-3, with D unresolved. The V end lost 0 bases, the J end lost 5 bases, and 18 bases lay between the germline ends. Looked up from germline, CDR1 is SGHTA and CDR2 is FQGNSA. This CDR3 has 17 amino acids. CDR3: CASSLALIGPAQDTQYF. The DNA of the CDR3 is TGTGCCAGCAGCTTAGCGCTTATAGGACCCGCACAAGATACGCAGTATTTT.

The chain uses TRBV15 and TRBJ1-5; no clear D gene. The CDR3 covers 15 residues. V was cut by 5 bases and J by 0 bases, with 11 bases left in between. The germline V gene has CDR1 LNHNV and CDR2 YYDKDF (reference sequence). CDR3 in amino acids: CATSVRRNSNQPQHF. CDR3 DNA: TGTGCCACCAGCGTGAGACGGAATAGCAATCAGCCCCAGCATTTT. The full variable domain, with the rest looked up from reference TRBV15 and TRBJ1-5, is DAMVIQNPRYQVTQFGKPVTLSCSQTLNHNVMYWYQQKSSQAPKLLFHYYDKDFNNEADTPDNFQSRRPNTSFCFLDIRSPGLGDTAMYLCATSVRRNSNQPQHFGDGTRLSIL.

A few counts support this clonotype. The chain recombines TRBV24-1 with TRBJ2-2; the D is unclear. Germline CDR1 KGHDR, CDR2 SFDVKD. Trimming stripped 0 bases from V and 6 bases from J, with 7 bases between. This CDR3 has 14 residues. The chain's CDR3 is CATSDLELPGELFF. CDR3 sequence (DNA): TGTGCCACCAGTGATTTGGAACTCCCCGGGGAGCTGTTTTTT.

This clonotype was picked up a small number of times. V gene TRBV7-8 combines with J gene TRBJ2-7, with 8 bases matching TRBD1. V shed 4 bases and J 4 bases; nucleotides not matched to a gene: 9. There are 15 residues in the CDR3. Germline lookup yields CDR1 SGHVS and CDR2 FQNEAQ. The CDR3 sequence: CASSYGDRGSYEQYF. In DNA form, the CDR3 reads TGTGCCAGCAGCTACGGAGACAGGGGTTCTTACGAGCAGTACTTC.

This rearrangement joins TRBV7-9 to TRBJ2-7; 7 nucleotides line up with TRBD1. The germline V gene has CDR1 SEHNR and CDR2 FQNEAQ (reference sequence). The CDR3 is made up of 14 amino acids. V was pared by 6 bases and J by 7 bases, with 12 bases of the junction left unmatched. CDR3 nucleotide sequence: TGTGCCAGCAGTAAAGGGCAGGGGGAAGAAGAGCAGTACTTC. The encoded protein is CASSKGQGEEEQYF.